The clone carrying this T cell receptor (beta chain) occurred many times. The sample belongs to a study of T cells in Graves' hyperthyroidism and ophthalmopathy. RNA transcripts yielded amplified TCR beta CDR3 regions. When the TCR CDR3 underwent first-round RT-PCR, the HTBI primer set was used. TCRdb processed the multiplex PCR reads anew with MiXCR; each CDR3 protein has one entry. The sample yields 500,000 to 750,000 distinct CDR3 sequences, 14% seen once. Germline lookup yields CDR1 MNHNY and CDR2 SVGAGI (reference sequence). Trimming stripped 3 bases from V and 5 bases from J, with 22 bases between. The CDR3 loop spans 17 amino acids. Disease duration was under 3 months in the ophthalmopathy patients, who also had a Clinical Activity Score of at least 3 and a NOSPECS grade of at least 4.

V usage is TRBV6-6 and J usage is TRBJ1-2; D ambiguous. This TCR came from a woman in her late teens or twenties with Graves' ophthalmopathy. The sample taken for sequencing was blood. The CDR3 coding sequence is TGTGCCAGCAGTTATATCGACTCCTCGGCTAGGCTGTATGGCTACACCTTC. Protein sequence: CASSYIDSSARLYGYTF.